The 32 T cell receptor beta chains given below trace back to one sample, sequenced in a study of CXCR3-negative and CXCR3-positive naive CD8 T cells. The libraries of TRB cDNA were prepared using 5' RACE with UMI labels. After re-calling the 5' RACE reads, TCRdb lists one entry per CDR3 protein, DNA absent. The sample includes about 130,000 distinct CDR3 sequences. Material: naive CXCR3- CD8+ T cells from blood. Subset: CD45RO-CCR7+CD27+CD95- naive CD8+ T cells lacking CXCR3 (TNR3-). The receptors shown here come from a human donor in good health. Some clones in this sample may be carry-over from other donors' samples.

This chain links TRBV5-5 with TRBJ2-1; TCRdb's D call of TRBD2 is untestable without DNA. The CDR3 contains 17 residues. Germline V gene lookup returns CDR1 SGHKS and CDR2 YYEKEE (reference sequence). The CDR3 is CASSLAVRGGFYNEQFF.

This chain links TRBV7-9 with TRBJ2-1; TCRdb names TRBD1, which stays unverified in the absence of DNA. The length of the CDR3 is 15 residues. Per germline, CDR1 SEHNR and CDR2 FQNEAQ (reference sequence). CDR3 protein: CASSLEGASYNEQFF.

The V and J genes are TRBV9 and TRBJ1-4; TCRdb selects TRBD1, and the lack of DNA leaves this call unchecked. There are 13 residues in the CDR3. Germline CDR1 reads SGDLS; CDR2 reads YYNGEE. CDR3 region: CASSPGHLEKLFF.

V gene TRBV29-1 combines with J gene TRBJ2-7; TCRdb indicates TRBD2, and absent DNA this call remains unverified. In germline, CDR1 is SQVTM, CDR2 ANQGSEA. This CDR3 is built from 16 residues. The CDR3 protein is CSVEIPTSGRDDEQYF.

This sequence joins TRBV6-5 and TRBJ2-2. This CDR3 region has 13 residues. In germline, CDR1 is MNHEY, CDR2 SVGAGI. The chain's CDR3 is CASSYSHTGELFF.

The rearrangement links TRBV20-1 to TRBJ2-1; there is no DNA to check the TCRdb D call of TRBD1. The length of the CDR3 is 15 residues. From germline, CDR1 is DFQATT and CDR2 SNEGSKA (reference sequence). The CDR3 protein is CSAWDGRPGYNEQFF.

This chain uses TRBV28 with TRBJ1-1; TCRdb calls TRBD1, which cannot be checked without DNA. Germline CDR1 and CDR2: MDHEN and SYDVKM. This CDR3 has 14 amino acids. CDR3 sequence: CASSSDRGQTEAFF.

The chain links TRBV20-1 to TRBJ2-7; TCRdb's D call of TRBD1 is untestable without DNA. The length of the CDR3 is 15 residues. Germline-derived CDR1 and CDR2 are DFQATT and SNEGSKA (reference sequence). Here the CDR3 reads CSARDRAGVPYEQYF.

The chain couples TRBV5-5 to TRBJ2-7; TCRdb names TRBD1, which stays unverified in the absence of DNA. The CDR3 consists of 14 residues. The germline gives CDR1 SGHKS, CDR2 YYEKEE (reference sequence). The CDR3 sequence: CASSKGQGAGEQYF.

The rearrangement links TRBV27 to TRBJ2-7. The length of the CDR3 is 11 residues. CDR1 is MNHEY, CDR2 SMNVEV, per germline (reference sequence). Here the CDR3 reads CASSSGNEQYF.

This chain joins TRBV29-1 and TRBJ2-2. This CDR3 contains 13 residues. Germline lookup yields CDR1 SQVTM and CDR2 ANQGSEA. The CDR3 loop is CSAWDGNTGELFF.

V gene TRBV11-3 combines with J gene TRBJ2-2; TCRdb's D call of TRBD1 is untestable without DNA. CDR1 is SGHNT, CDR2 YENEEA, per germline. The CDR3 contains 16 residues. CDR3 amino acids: CASSLDVGGYTGELFF. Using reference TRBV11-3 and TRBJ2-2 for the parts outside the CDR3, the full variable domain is EAGVVQSPRYKIIEKKQPVAFWCNPISGHNTLYWYLQNLGQGPELLIRYENEEAVDDSQLPKDRFSAERLKGVDSTLKIQPAELGDSAVYLCASSLDVGGYTGELFFGEGSRLTVL.

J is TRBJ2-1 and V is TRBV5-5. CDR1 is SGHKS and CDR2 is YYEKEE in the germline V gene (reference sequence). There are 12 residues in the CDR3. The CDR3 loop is CASSILSIEQFF.

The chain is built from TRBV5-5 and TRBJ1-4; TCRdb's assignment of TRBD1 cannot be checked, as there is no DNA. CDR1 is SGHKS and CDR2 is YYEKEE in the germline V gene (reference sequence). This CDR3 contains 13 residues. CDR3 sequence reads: CASSLGMDARLFF.

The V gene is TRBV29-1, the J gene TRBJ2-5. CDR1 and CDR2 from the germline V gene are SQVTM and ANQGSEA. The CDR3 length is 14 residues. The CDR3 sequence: CSVDGGNVRETQYF. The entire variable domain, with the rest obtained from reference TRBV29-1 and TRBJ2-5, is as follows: SAVISQKPSRDICQRGTSLTIQCQVDSQVTMMFWYRQQPGQSLTLIATANQGSEATYESGFVIDKFPISRPNLTFSTLTVSNMSPEDSSIYLCSVDGGNVRETQYFGPGTRLLVL.

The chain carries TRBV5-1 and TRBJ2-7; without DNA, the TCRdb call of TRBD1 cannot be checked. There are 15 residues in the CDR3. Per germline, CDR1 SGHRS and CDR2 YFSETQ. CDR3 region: CASSSTGGGSYEQYF.

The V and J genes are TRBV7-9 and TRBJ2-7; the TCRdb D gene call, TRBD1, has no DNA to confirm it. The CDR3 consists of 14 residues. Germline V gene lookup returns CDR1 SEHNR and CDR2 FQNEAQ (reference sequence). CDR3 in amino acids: CASSPRDRGEEQYF.

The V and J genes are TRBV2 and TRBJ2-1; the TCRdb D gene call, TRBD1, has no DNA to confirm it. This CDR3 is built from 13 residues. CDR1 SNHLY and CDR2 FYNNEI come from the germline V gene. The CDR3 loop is CASSDLGDNEQFF.

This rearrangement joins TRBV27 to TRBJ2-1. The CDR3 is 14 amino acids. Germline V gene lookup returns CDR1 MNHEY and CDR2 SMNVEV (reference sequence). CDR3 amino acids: CASSLGLYYNEQFF.

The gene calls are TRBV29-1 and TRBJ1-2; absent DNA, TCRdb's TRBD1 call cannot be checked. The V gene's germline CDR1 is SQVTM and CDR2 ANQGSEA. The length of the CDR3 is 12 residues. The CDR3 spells CSVTQDSYGYTF.

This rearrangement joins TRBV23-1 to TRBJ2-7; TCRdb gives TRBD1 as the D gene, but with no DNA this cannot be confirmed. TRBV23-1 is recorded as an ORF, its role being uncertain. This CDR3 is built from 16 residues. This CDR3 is CASSSGQGLESKEQYF.

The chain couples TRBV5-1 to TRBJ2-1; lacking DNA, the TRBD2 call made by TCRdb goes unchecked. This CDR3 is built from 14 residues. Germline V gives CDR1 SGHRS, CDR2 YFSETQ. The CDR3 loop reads CASSAPGLSSEQFF.

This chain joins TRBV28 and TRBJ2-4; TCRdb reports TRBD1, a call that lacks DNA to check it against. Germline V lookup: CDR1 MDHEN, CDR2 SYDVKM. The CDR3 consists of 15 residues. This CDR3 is CASSFQGEAKNIQYF.

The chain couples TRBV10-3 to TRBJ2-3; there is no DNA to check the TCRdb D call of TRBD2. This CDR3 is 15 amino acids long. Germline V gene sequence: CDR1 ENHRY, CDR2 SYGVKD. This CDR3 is CAISSGAPYTDTQYF.

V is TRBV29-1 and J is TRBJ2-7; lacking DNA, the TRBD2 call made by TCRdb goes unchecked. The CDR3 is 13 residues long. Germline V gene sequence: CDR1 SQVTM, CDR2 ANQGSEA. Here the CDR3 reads CSVESRLGYEQYF.

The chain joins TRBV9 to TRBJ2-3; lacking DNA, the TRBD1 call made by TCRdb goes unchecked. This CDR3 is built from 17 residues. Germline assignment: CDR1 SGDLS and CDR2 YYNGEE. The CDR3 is CASSVAVGAGNTDTQYF.

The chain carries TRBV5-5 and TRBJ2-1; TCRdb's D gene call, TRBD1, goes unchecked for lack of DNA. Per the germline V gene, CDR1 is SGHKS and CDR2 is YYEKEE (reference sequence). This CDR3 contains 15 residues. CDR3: CASSRGGFEYNEQFF. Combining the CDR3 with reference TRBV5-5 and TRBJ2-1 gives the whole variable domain DAGVTQSPTHLIKTRGQQVTLRCSPISGHKSVSWYQQVLGQGPQFIFQYYEKEERGRGNFPDRFSARQFPNYSSELNVNALLLGDSALYLCASSRGGFEYNEQFFGPGTRLTVL.

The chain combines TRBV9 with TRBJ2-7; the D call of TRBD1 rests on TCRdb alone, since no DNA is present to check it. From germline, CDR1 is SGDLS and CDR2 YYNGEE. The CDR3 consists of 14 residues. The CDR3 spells CASSSGGGLYEQYF.

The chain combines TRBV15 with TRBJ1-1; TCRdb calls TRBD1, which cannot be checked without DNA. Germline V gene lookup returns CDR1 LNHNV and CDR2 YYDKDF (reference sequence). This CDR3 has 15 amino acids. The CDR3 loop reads CATSIRQGYNTEAFF.

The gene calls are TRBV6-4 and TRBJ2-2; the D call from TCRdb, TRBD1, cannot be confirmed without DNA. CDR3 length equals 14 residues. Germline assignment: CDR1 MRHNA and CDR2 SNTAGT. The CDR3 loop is CASSPGTSTGELFF.

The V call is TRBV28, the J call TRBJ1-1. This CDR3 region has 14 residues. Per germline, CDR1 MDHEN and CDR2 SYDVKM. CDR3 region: CASSLREGGTEAFF.

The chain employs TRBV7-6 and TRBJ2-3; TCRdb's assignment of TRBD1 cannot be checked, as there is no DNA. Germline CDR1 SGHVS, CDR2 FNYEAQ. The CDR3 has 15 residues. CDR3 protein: CASSLVGGGTDTQYF.